Listed below are T cell receptor beta chains from one sample, sequenced in a study of cytomegalovirus exposure and HLA in healthy donors. TCRdb keeps only in-frame clones here, not all; method: immunoSEQ multiplex PCR. The top ten clones hold around 1.3% of a sample with under 200,000 clones, about 81% of them seen once. The sequenced sample consisted of PBMCs. The receptors were sampled from a woman in her thirties in good health and CMV-seronegative. The CDR3 runs from the conserved cysteine through the conserved F or W. The order of the fields is D gene, J gene, clone size, V gene, CDR3 protein, CDR3 DNA. D genes are given only for firm matches. The size entry is marked missing in some rows and otherwise reads once, few, many or a size class.

NA,TRBJ1-1,NA,TRBV30,CAWSPRSEAFF,TGTGCCTGGAGTCCCCGTTCTGAAGCTTTCTTT
NA,TRBJ2-7,NA,TRBV5-6,CASSPTQGGYEQYF,TGTGCCAGCAGCCCGACACAGGGGGGGTACGAGCAGTACTTC
NA,TRBJ2-2,NA,TRBV15,CATTAVTNTGELFF,TGTGCCACAACGGCGGTAACGAACACCGGGGAGCTGTTTTTT
NA,TRBJ1-1,NA,TRBV5-1,CASSSPTGVGTEAFF,TGCGCCAGCAGCTCCCCGACAGGAGTTGGCACTGAAGCTTTCTTT
NA,TRBJ1-5,NA,TRBV30,CAWKSSGEGRSGPQHF,TGTGCCTGGAAAAGTTCAGGGGAGGGTAGGTCTGGGCCCCAGCATTTT
TRBD1,TRBJ2-1,NA,TRBV15,CATSRAGGSAYNEQFF,TGTGCCACCAGCAGAGCAGGGGGTTCGGCCTACAATGAGCAGTTCTTC
NA,TRBJ2-3,once,TRBV9,CASSVRSDRDTQYF,TGTGCCAGCAGCGTCCGGTCCGACAGAGATACGCAGTATTTT
NA,TRBJ1-1,NA,TRBV5-4,CASNPGHSNTEAFF,TGTGCCAGCAACCCGGGACATTCGAACACTGAAGCTTTCTTT
NA,TRBJ1-5,NA,TRBV27,CASSLSGESNQPQHF,TGTGCCAGCAGCCTTTCGGGGGAGAGCAATCAGCCCCAGCATTTT
NA,TRBJ2-7,NA,TRBV5-5,CASSLLLTRADEQYF,TGTGCCAGCAGCTTGCTTCTTACCAGGGCGGATGAGCAGTACTTC
NA,TRBJ2-7,few,TRBV28,CASSKDSSYEQYF,TGTGCCAGCAGTAAGGACAGCTCCTACGAGCAGTACTTC
NA,TRBJ2-7,NA,TRBV6-5,CASSSETPPEQYF,TGTGCCAGCAGTTCCGAGACACCTCCCGAGCAGTACTTC
TRBD2,TRBJ2-1,NA,TRBV5-5,CASSSSGGLDNEQFF,TGTGCCAGCAGCTCCTCGGGGGGTTTGGACAATGAGCAGTTCTTC
NA,TRBJ2-7,NA,TRBV30,CAWRRQVYEQYF,TGTGCCTGGAGACGACAGGTCTACGAGCAGTACTTC
TRBD1,TRBJ1-5,NA,TRBV2,CASSFDRGRVQPQHF,TGTGCCAGCAGTTTCGACAGGGGAAGAGTTCAGCCCCAGCATTTT
TRBD1,TRBJ1-2,few,TRBV5-1,CASSPSTGNSGYTF,TGCGCCAGCAGCCCCTCGACAGGGAACAGCGGCTACACCTTC
NA,TRBJ1-4,NA,TRBV28,CASSPGTPNEKLFF,TGTGCCAGCAGCCCCGGGACTCCGAATGAAAAACTGTTTTTT
TRBD1,TRBJ2-7,NA,TRBV6-6,CASGRGTGVGEQYF,TGTGCCAGCGGCCGCGGGACAGGGGTCGGCGAGCAGTACTTC
NA,TRBJ2-7,NA,TRBV6-5,CASSGGAPRYEQYF,TGTGCCAGCAGTGGGGGGGCACCGCGCTACGAGCAGTACTTC
NA,TRBJ1-2,NA,TRBV30,CAWSLQQGYGYTF,TGTGCCTGGAGTTTACAACAGGGCTATGGCTACACCTTC
NA,TRBJ2-1,NA,TRBV6-1,CASRRAGGEQFF,TGTGCCAGCAGGAGGGCGGGCGGAGAGCAGTTCTTC
NA,TRBJ2-2,NA,TRBV30,CACSQGGRNTGELFF,TGTGCCTGTTCACAGGGCGGGAGGAACACCGGGGAGCTGTTTTTT
NA,TRBJ1-2,NA,TRBV10-3,CAIGGNYGYTF,TGTGCCATCGGGGGGAACTATGGCTACACCTTC
TRBD2,TRBJ2-3,once,TRBV30,CAWTRAGASGYADTQYF,TGTGCCTGGACCCGGGCAGGGGCTAGCGGGTATGCAGATACGCAGTATTTT
NA,TRBJ2-7,NA,TRBV19,CASRSAGQRSYEQYF,TGTGCCAGTAGGTCCGCCGGGCAGCGGTCCTACGAGCAGTACTTC
NA,TRBJ2-2,NA,TRBV2,CASRITGRGGELFF,TGTGCCAGCAGAATTACAGGGAGAGGCGGGGAGCTGTTTTTT
NA,TRBJ1-5,NA,TRBV6-4,CASSVGEDQPQHF,TGTGCCAGCAGTGTCGGAGAGGATCAGCCCCAGCATTTT
NA,TRBJ1-2,few,TRBV5-1,CASSLGMWASGDGYTF,TGCGCCAGCAGCTTGGGTATGTGGGCCAGCGGGGACGGCTACACCTTC
NA,TRBJ2-7,NA,TRBV7-6,CASSLALAEVPGFDEQYF,TGTGCCAGCAGCTTAGCCCTAGCCGAGGTACCGGGTTTCGACGAGCAGTACTTC
TRBD1,TRBJ1-5,few,TRBV2,CASSGDRGNHQPQHF,TGTGCCAGCAGCGGGGACAGGGGCAACCATCAGCCCCAGCATTTT
TRBD1,TRBJ1-3,NA,TRBV10-2,CASSDGGTGGADTIYF,TGCGCCAGCAGTGATGGCGGGACAGGGGGCGCAGACACCATATATTTT
NA,TRBJ2-5,NA,TRBV30,CAWSLHLRGETQYF,TGTGCCTGGAGTTTACACCTGCGAGGAGAGACCCAGTACTTC
TRBD2,TRBJ2-7,NA,TRBV7-9,CASSLSGRAFEQYF,TGTGCCAGCAGCTTAAGCGGGAGGGCCTTCGAGCAGTACTTC
NA,TRBJ1-1,NA,TRBV10-3,CASAPGVFRSTEAFF,TGTGCCTCGGCCCCAGGGGTCTTTAGGAGCACTGAAGCTTTCTTT
NA,TRBJ1-2,few,TRBV4-2,CASSHGNSANYGYTF,TGTGCCAGCAGCCACGGGAACAGTGCTAACTATGGCTACACCTTC
TRBD1,TRBJ2-6,NA,TRBV2,CASHAPGQWGANVLTF,TGTGCCAGTCATGCCCCGGGACAGTGGGGGGCCAACGTCCTGACTTTC
NA,TRBJ1-2,NA,TRBV7-2,CASSLAGMRVSGEGYTF,TGTGCCAGCAGCTTAGCGGGGATGAGAGTTTCGGGGGAAGGCTACACCTTC
TRBD1,TRBJ2-5,NA,TRBV4-1,CASSRIIQGAQETQYF,TGCGCCAGCAGCCGAATAATACAGGGGGCCCAAGAGACCCAGTACTTC